This T cell receptor beta chain emerged from a study of T-cell memory formation after mild COVID-19. TCRdb recomputed calls from the 5' RACE reads with MiXCR, one row per CDR3 protein. The table includes around 250,000 distinct CDR3 sequences, 7.5% to 10% detected once. This clonotype was recorded a few times. This clonotype was obtained from a man aged 18 to 30 who had mild COVID-19 (a few samples of this study predate the infection). Cell type and time point are not known. The sample was PBMCs or a T cell subset sorted from them (not recorded which).

The CDR3 is CSATPSGRVNEQFF. CDR3 DNA sequence: TGCAGTGCTACCCCATCCGGCAGGGTCAATGAGCAGTTCTTC. The rearrangement links TRBV20-1 to TRBJ2-1; tentative D call: TRBD1 (5 bases). CDR3 length: 14 residues. Germline CDR1 DFQATT, CDR2 SNEGSKA (reference sequence). V was shortened by 4 bases and J by 6 bases, with 16 bases between the two germline ends.